These 21 T cell receptor beta chains originate from one sample sequenced in a study of T cell responses to AZD1222 COVID-19 vaccine. Method: immunoSEQ multiplex PCR; TCRdb's copy keeps in-frame clones and lacks some. The table shows about 150,000 clones, with approximately 83% occurring only once. The sequences come from peripheral blood, collected on day 0 of AZD1222 vaccination. Every receptor here comes from an adult in good health.

This chain connects TRBV7-2 to TRBJ1-4; the D gene is possibly TRBD1 (6 bases). The CDR3 is made up of 14 amino acids. With 4 bases removed from V and 5 bases from J, the gap between germline ends came to 11 bases. Germline CDR1 and CDR2: SGHTA and FQGNSA. This chain's CDR3 is CASSYRDKNEKLFF. For the CDR3, the DNA is TGTGCCAGCAGCTACCGGGACAAGAATGAAAAACTGTTTTTT. The full variable domain, in which reference TRBV7-2 and TRBJ1-4 provide the parts outside the CDR3, is GAGVSQSPSNKVTEKGKDVELRCDPISGHTALYWYRQSLGQGLEFLIYFQGNSAPDKSGLPSDRFSAERTGGSVSTLTIQRTQQEDSAVYLCASSYRDKNEKLFFGSGTQLSVL.

V and J are TRBV2 and TRBJ2-7; no definite D call. The CDR3 sequence is 14 residues long. V was shortened by 2 bases and J by 2 bases, with 10 bases between the two germline ends. CDR1 is SNHLY and CDR2 is FYNNEI in the germline V gene. CDR3 nucleotides: TGTGCCAGCAGTGAATTGGGGATCGCCTACGAGCAGTACTTC. It translates to CASSELGIAYEQYF.

This rearrangement joins TRBV19 to TRBJ1-1; possible D gene TRBD1, 6 bases. The CDR3 loop spans 16 amino acids. CDR1 is LNHDA and CDR2 is SQIVND in the germline V gene (reference sequence). V was cut by 3 bases and J by 6 bases, with 20 bases left in between. Here the CDR3 DNA reads TGTGCCAGTAGTATCTCCGCTCAGGGGTATCAAGCTGAAGCTTTCTTT. Its translation is CASSISAQGYQAEAFF.

V is TRBV6-2 or TRBV6-3 and J is TRBJ2-1; the match to TRBD2 covers 13 bases. With 4 bases clipped from V and 7 bases from J, the junction kept 7 bases outside the gene matches. The CDR3 length is 16 residues. Germline assignment: CDR1 MNHEY and CDR2 SVGEGT. Written as DNA, the CDR3 is TGTGCCAGCAGTTCCCTGACTAGCGGGAGGAATAATGAGCAGTTCTTC. This codes for CASSSLTSGRNNEQFF.

The chain links TRBV12-3 or TRBV12-4 to TRBJ1-1; 9 nucleotides match TRBD1. J lost 5 bases, V lost 8 bases, and 3 bases had no gene match. CDR3 length: 12 residues. CDR3 sequence (DNA): TGTGCCAGCGGGGGACAGGGAACTGAAGCTTTCTTT. As protein: CASGGQGTEAFF.

This chain uses TRBV30 with TRBJ1-1; D not certain. The V end was cut by 5 bases, the J end by 4 bases, with 11 bases between. CDR3 length: 12 amino acids. Germline loops: CDR1 GTSNPN, CDR2 SVGIG (reference sequence). The CDR3 reads CAWGSGGTEAFF. CDR3 nucleotide sequence: TGTGCCTGGGGAAGTGGAGGCACTGAAGCTTTCTTT.

The chain couples TRBV7-8 to TRBJ1-2; perhaps TRBD1 as D (5 bases). The CDR3 covers 15 residues. Trimming took off 5 bases at V and 3 bases at J, with 16 bases between the two ends. Germline lookup yields CDR1 SGHVS and CDR2 FQNEAQ. The CDR3 region has the DNA TGTGCCAGCAGCCAGGATGGCAGGGAGCACTATGGCTACACCTTC. It yields the protein CASSQDGREHYGYTF.

In this sample, this clone turned up a few times. The rearrangement uses TRBV2 and TRBJ1-4; the D is unclear. The V end lost 5 bases, the J end lost 3 bases, and 13 bases lay between the germline ends. From germline, CDR1 is SNHLY and CDR2 FYNNEI. The length of the CDR3 is 15 residues. Here the CDR3 reads CASSPRRGANEKLFF. DNA of the CDR3: TGTGCCAGCAGTCCCCGGCGAGGTGCTAATGAAAAACTGTTTTTT.

The gene calls are TRBV28 and TRBJ1-6, with D possibly being TRBD1 (6 bases). This CDR3 spans 16 amino acids. Germline CDR1 MDHEN, CDR2 SYDVKM. The ends were cut back, 5 bases at V and 7 bases at J, with 18 bases in the middle. This CDR3 reads CASSRPTGLGNSPLHF. CDR3 bases: TGTGCCAGCAGTCGCCCTACAGGGTTGGGAAATTCACCCCTCCACTTT.

The chain combines TRBV28 with TRBJ1-5; tentatively, D is TRBD1 (5 bases). The CDR3 has 17 amino acids. Trimming cost V 2 bases and J 8 bases, with 22 bases left between them. The V gene's germline CDR1 is MDHEN and CDR2 SYDVKM. The CDR3 sequence: CASSLRRDSGTGEPQHF. The CDR3 nucleotides are TGTGCCAGCAGTTTACGAAGAGACTCAGGGACCGGGGAGCCCCAGCATTTT.

This clone has just a few counts. The gene calls are TRBV10-1 and TRBJ2-1; D is perhaps TRBD1 (6 bases). CDR1 is WNHNN, CDR2 SYGVQD, per germline (reference sequence). This CDR3 comprises 16 residues. The V and J ends lost 0 bases and 0 bases respectively, with 9 bases between them. The CDR3 protein is CASSESQGSSYNEQFF. CDR3 DNA sequence: TGCGCCAGCAGTGAGTCCCAGGGGAGCTCCTACAATGAGCAGTTCTTC.

This chain joins TRBV4-2 and TRBJ2-1, with a tentative D call TRBD2 (6 bases). Trimming took off 4 bases at V and 2 bases at J, with 15 bases between the two ends. Germline CDR1 is LGHNA and CDR2 is YNFKEQ. This CDR3 has 16 residues. The CDR3 DNA is TGTGCCAGCAGCCTAACCGCCGTAGCGGCCTACAATGAGCAGTTCTTC. This codes for CASSLTAVAAYNEQFF.

In regard to this clone: Other DNA sequences from this sample encode an identical CDR3 as well. The chain is built from TRBV12-3 or TRBV12-4 and TRBJ2-1; D may match TRBD1 or TRBD2 (5 bases each). The CDR3 is 13 residues long. V dropped 5 bases and J dropped 4 bases, with 9 bases sitting between them. In nucleotides, the CDR3 is TGTGCCAGCAGTCTGGGACCTTACAATGAGCAGTTCTTC. Translation gives CASSLGPYNEQFF.

As concerns this clone: The junction departs from the called germline gene at one end, perhaps through a read error. The genes are TRBV29-1 and TRBJ2-2; either TRBD1 or TRBD2 may fit D (5 bases each). This CDR3 comprises 16 residues. CDR1 and CDR2 from the germline V gene are SQVTM and ANQGSEA. DNA of the CDR3: TGCAGCGTCGAAGACGGACTTCTAATGGGGGCCGGGGAGCTGTTTTTT. Its translation is CSVEDGLLMGAGELFF.

The V and J genes are TRBV24-1 and TRBJ2-2, with a weak D call TRBD1 (6 bases). Trimming pared 4 bases from V and 7 bases from J, leaving 12 bases between. The CDR3 has 14 residues. Germline values: CDR1 KGHDR, CDR2 SFDVKD. In DNA form, the CDR3 reads TGTGCCACCAGTGAATTGGGGACAAACGGGGAGCTGTTTTTT. This sequence encodes CATSELGTNGELFF.

The chain has TRBV5-1 and TRBJ2-5; no clear D. The ends were cut back, 0 bases at V and 4 bases at J, with 10 bases in the middle. This CDR3 has 14 amino acids. The germline gives CDR1 SGHRS, CDR2 YFSETQ. The CDR3 here is CASSLVGILETQYF. In DNA form, the CDR3 reads TGCGCCAGCAGCTTGGTAGGAATCCTAGAGACCCAGTACTTC.

This clone was seen only a few times. The chain links TRBV29-1 to TRBJ1-1; D gene ambiguous. The germline V and J ends were trimmed by 8 bases and 4 bases, with 11 bases remaining between them. Germline CDR1 SQVTM, CDR2 ANQGSEA. This CDR3 has 11 amino acids. CDR3 residues: CSITLGTEAFF. CDR3 DNA sequence: TGCAGCATTACGTTGGGCACTGAAGCTTTCTTT.

The chain has TRBV19 and TRBJ1-1, with a tentative D call TRBD1 (6 bases). There are 13 residues in the CDR3. V was cut by 7 bases and J by 11 bases, with 20 bases left in between. In germline, CDR1 is LNHDA, CDR2 SQIVND (reference sequence). CDR3 in amino acids: CASNPGLGTWAFF. CDR3 in DNA: TGTGCCAGTAACCCGGGGCTCGGGACATGGGCTTTCTTT.

The V gene is TRBV12-3 or TRBV12-4, the J gene TRBJ1-1, with no clear D. The CDR3 contains 13 residues. The V and J ends lost 5 bases and 6 bases respectively, with 13 bases between them. The chain's CDR3 is CASSTGFNPEAFF. The CDR3 DNA follows: TGTGCCAGCAGTACCGGGTTTAACCCTGAAGCTTTCTTT.

This chain uses TRBV7-9 with TRBJ1-2; possibly TRBD1 for D (5 bases). Per the germline V gene, CDR1 is SEHNR and CDR2 is FQNEAQ (reference sequence). The V gene lost 1 base and the J gene lost 8 bases, with 8 bases spanning the gap. This CDR3 is built from 12 residues. The CDR3 DNA is TGTGCCAGCAGCTTAGTGACAGACGGCTACACCTTC. Translation gives CASSLVTDGYTF.

This clone was counted only a few times. The chain employs TRBV10-3 and TRBJ1-1, with D perhaps TRBD1 (5 bases). CDR3 size: 12 residues. Per the germline V gene, CDR1 is ENHRY and CDR2 is SYGVKD. The V end was cut by 5 bases, the J end by 3 bases, with 7 bases between. The CDR3 DNA reads as TGTGCCATCAGTCCAGGGTACACTGAAGCTTTCTTT. Protein product: CAISPGYTEAFF.